This entry describes one T cell receptor beta chain. Its antigen remains unknown. The data derive from a study of T cells expressing NK-cell markers. The wider study: In sorted CD3+CD56+NKG2C+, CD3+CD56+NKG2C- and CD3+CD56-NKG2C+ T cells, TCR beta repertoires were obtained.

The study, taken as a whole, reports: A few donors likewise had their CD3+CD56-NKG2C+ fraction led by these clonotypes.

Each CDR3 protein gets one entry in TCRdb, which reprocessed the 5' RACE reads and gives no DNA. This table lists roughly 380,000 distinct CDR3 sequences. Germline-derived CDR1 and CDR2 are DFQATT and SNEGSKA (reference sequence). The CDR3 sequence is 11 residues long. The clonotype comes from a man aged 18-75 years in good health. Sequencing was carried out using blood T cells: a sorted CD56 or NKG2C T cell subset, CD4+ or CD8+ T cells, or bulk PBMC T cells (not recorded which). The rearrangement uses TRBV20-1 and TRBJ1-2. CDR3 protein: CSIRVGYGYTF.